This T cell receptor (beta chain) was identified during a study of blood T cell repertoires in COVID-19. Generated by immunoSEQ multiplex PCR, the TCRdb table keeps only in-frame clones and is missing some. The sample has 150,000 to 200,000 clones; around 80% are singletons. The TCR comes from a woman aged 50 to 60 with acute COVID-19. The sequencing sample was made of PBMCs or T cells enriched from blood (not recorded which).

The CDR3 DNA follows: TGTGCCAGCAGCCGCCCCCGAGGGGGCCAAGAGACCCAGTACTTC. It codes for CASSRPRGGQETQYF. The chain carries TRBV6-6 and TRBJ2-5, with D tentatively TRBD1 (6 bases). The CDR3 consists of 15 residues. Trimming removed 6 bases at V and 1 base at J, with 15 bases between. CDR1 and CDR2 (germline): MNHNY, SVGAGI (reference sequence).